One and the same sample provided the 27 T cell receptor beta chains below, sequenced in a study of shared clonotypes between healthy human individuals (dated by TCRdb to about 2020). Receptor libraries were prepared by the immunoSEQ multiplex PCR assay. TCRdb limited this immuneACCESS table to in-frame rearrangements with V and J called. A share of clones is missing; checked studies link under half to unresolved V genes, and the rest is unexplained. Within this sample are 2 million to 2.5 million clones, with roughly 93% of them counted one time only. The ten top clones hold approximately 0.37% of the sample. Sequencing was done on a sample of naive CD4+ T cells from PBMCs. The sample's cell subset or site label, decoded: CD45RA+ positively selected. Source of these receptors: a young man in good health. Some clones in this sample may be carry-over from other donors' samples.

In the case of this clone: In the same sample, other DNA sequences code for this CDR3. The chain couples TRBV20-1 to TRBJ1-1; unclear D gene. V was cut by 3 bases and J by 6 bases, with 8 bases left in between. Looked up from germline, CDR1 is DFQATT and CDR2 is SNEGSKA (reference sequence). The CDR3 sequence is 11 residues long. The DNA for the CDR3 is TGCAGTGCTAGTGGCGCGGCTGAAGCTTTCTTT. This codes for CSASGAAEAFF.

This chain links TRBV18 with TRBJ2-3; D is uncertain. Germline CDR1 KGHSH, CDR2 LQKENI. The CDR3 consists of 11 residues. The V end was cut by 8 bases, the J end by 3 bases, with 6 bases between. The DNA of the CDR3 is TGTGCCAGCGCCTTGACAGATACGCAGTATTTT. This encodes CASALTDTQYF.

This clone was observed a handful of times. Other DNA variants within this sample encode the same CDR3. The chain couples TRBV29-1 to TRBJ1-1, with no clear D. The CDR3 consists of 14 residues. The germline V gene encodes CDR1 SQVTM and CDR2 ANQGSEA. Trimming left V 2 bases short and J 2 bases short, with 12 bases between. As DNA, the CDR3 is TGCAGCGTTGAACTTCGGGCTGGAAACACTGAAGCTTTCTTT. Its translation is CSVELRAGNTEAFF.

This chain joins TRBV5-4 and TRBJ2-1; TRBD2 matches 9 bases. Germline assignment: CDR1 SGHNT and CDR2 YYREEE (reference sequence). The CDR3 totals 15 residues. Trimming removed 4 bases from V and 8 bases from J; junction bases left unmatched: 10. This chain's CDR3 is CASSNLAGRRDEQFF. CDR3 DNA sequence: TGTGCCAGCAGCAACCTAGCGGGGCGGCGGGATGAGCAGTTCTTC.

The chain has TRBV7-3 and TRBJ2-2, with D tentatively TRBD1 (6 bases). V dropped 7 bases and J dropped 4 bases, with 22 bases sitting between them. The V gene's germline CDR1 is SGHTA and CDR2 FQGTGA. CDR3 length equals 17 residues. The CDR3 region has the DNA TGTGCCAGCACCTTTGCCCAGGGGCTCCTAGGCACCGGGGAGCTGTTTTTT. Translating it yields CASTFAQGLLGTGELFF.

The V gene is TRBV14, the J gene TRBJ2-2; no clear D gene. V lost 2 bases to trimming and J lost 2 bases, with 15 bases between them. The CDR3 totals 17 residues. CDR1 and CDR2 from the germline V gene are SGHDN and FVKESK. The CDR3 region has the DNA TGTGCCAGCAGCCAACAAAGCAGAAGGGCCAACACCGGGGAGCTGTTTTTT. Translating it yields CASSQQSRRANTGELFF.

This chain connects TRBV6-1 to TRBJ2-1, with D perhaps TRBD1 (5 bases). The CDR3 has 14 residues. Deletions cut 6 bases from V and 3 bases from J, with 12 bases between. Germline loops: CDR1 MNHNS, CDR2 SASEGT. In DNA, the CDR3 is TGTGCCAGCAGAGATTGGCAGGGCTACAATGAGCAGTTCTTC. Translating it yields CASRDWQGYNEQFF.

The chain couples TRBV6-5 to TRBJ2-2; maybe TRBD2 (6 bases). The germline V gene encodes CDR1 MNHEY and CDR2 SVGAGI. The CDR3 runs to 14 residues. Trimming shortened V by 6 bases and J by 2 bases, and 10 bases separated the two germline ends. CDR3 sequence (DNA): TGTGCCAGCAGACGGGACTTTAACACCGGGGAGCTGTTTTTT. This translates into CASRRDFNTGELFF.

V usage is TRBV6-1 and J usage is TRBJ1-4, with no clear D. Germline V gene sequence: CDR1 MNHNS, CDR2 SASEGT. Trimming cost V 5 bases and J 3 bases, with 13 bases left between them. The CDR3 is 15 residues long. The CDR3 DNA reads as TGTGCCAGCAGTCCACCGGTGTCGGCTAATGAAAAACTGTTTTTT. This gives the protein CASSPPVSANEKLFF.

The chain has TRBV25-1 and TRBJ2-3; D ambiguous. Trimming shortened V by 0 bases and J by 0 bases, and 7 bases separated the two germline ends. Per germline, CDR1 MGHDK and CDR2 SYGVNS. The CDR3 length is 15 residues. As DNA, the CDR3 is TGTGCCAGCAGTGAATATTCCGTAAGCACAGATACGCAGTATTTT. Protein: CASSEYSVSTDTQYF. Filled out from reference TRBV25-1 and TRBJ2-3, the complete variable domain reads EADIYQTPRYLVIGTGKKITLECSQTMGHDKMYWYQQDPGMELHLIHYSYGVNSTEKGDLSSESTVSRIRTEHFPLTLESARPSHTSQYLCASSEYSVSTDTQYFGPGTRLTVL.

V gene TRBV28 combines with J gene TRBJ2-5; D remains unclear. The J call may be faulty, since TRBJ2-7 better matches the DNA end. Germline V gene sequence: CDR1 MDHEN, CDR2 SYDVKM. The CDR3 has 15 residues. The CDR3 bases are TGTGCCAGCAGTGGGGTATGGGTAACCCCCTACGAGCAGTACTTC. The encoded protein is CASSGVWVTPYEQYF.

The chain recombines TRBV6-4 with TRBJ2-6; D might be TRBD2 (5 bases). Per the germline V gene, CDR1 is MRHNA and CDR2 is SNTAGT. CDR3 length equals 17 residues. The V gene lost 5 bases and the J gene lost 3 bases, with 17 bases spanning the gap. DNA of the CDR3: TGTGCCAGCAGTCCCGGGATTAGCCTTGATGGGGCCAACGTCCTGACTTTC. Its protein is CASSPGISLDGANVLTF.

V usage is TRBV28 and J usage is TRBJ2-3, with TRBD2 matching over 11 bases. Trimming cost V 7 bases and J 0 bases; bases outside gene matches: 3. Germline V gene data show CDR1 as MDHEN and CDR2 as SYDVKM. CDR3 length: 15 amino acids. CDR3 sequence: CASIRTSGSTDTQYF. In DNA, the CDR3 is TGTGCCAGCATCAGGACTAGCGGGAGCACAGATACGCAGTATTTT. Full variable domain (outside the CDR3, taken from reference TRBV28 and TRBJ2-3): DVKVTQSSRYLVKRTGEKVFLECVQDMDHENMFWYRQDPGLGLRLIYFSYDVKMKEKGDIPEGYSVSREKKERFSLILESASTNQTSMYLCASIRTSGSTDTQYFGPGTRLTVL.

This clone was seen only once. This chain joins TRBV11-2 and TRBJ2-7; D is ambiguous. This CDR3 comprises 12 residues. V was trimmed by 2 bases and J by 3 bases, leaving 5 bases between them. Germline V CDR1 and CDR2: SGHAT, FQNNGV. CDR3 bases: TGTGCCAGCAGCTTACAGAACTACGAGCAGTACTTC. Protein product: CASSLQNYEQYF.

This chain uses TRBV5-6 with TRBJ1-3; D gene ambiguous. The ends were cut back, 0 bases at V and 7 bases at J, with 11 bases in the middle. The CDR3 has 14 amino acids. The germline V gene has CDR1 SGHDT and CDR2 YYEEEE. CDR3 sequence: CASSLARSSNTIYF. The CDR3 region has the DNA TGTGCCAGCAGCTTGGCCCGTTCGTCGAACACCATATATTTT. Complete variable domain (other parts from reference TRBV5-6 and TRBJ1-3): DAGVTQSPTHLIKTRGQQVTLRCSPKSGHDTVSWYQQALGQGPQFIFQYYEEEERQRGNFPDRFSGHQFPNYSSELNVNALLLGDSALYLCASSLARSSNTIYFGEGSWLTVV.

The gene calls are TRBV30 and TRBJ2-7; tentatively, D is TRBD2 (6 bases). The CDR3 contains 17 residues. Germline V gene lookup returns CDR1 GTSNPN and CDR2 SVGIG (reference sequence). V was shortened by 5 bases and J by 4 bases, with 27 bases between the two germline ends. CDR3 sequence: CAWPPFSTLRDFYEQYF. The CDR3, as DNA: TGTGCCTGGCCCCCTTTCAGTACACTCCGGGACTTTTACGAGCAGTACTTC.

The chain combines TRBV9 with TRBJ2-7; TRBD2 aligns across 9 bases. Germline trimming cut 0 bases from V and 3 bases from J; bases unmatched to any gene: 4. The germline V gene has CDR1 SGDLS and CDR2 YYNGEE. The CDR3 is made up of 15 amino acids. The CDR3 loop reads CASSVGLAESYEQYF. CDR3 DNA: TGTGCCAGCAGCGTAGGACTAGCGGAGAGCTACGAGCAGTACTTC. Full variable domain (rest looked up from reference TRBV9 and TRBJ2-7): DSGVTQTPKHLITATGQRVTLRCSPRSGDLSVYWYQQSLDQGLQFLIQYYNGEERAKGNILERFSAQQFPDLHSELNLSSLELGDSALYFCASSVGLAESYEQYFGPGTRLTVT.

The V call is TRBV7-2, the J call TRBJ2-7; 7 nucleotides align to TRBD2. Germline CDR1 reads SGHTA; CDR2 reads FQGNSA. The CDR3 has 16 amino acids. J gave up 2 bases and V 1 base, and 8 bases lay outside the gene matches. The CDR3 protein is CASSLDRASGTYEQYF. CDR3 nucleotides: TGTGCCAGCAGCTTAGACCGGGCTAGCGGAACCTACGAGCAGTACTTC.

The genes are TRBV27 and TRBJ2-7; 8 bases align to TRBD1. The V segment lost 4 bases and the J segment 2 bases; nucleotides outside the gene matches: 4. Germline V gene lookup returns CDR1 MNHEY and CDR2 SMNVEV (reference sequence). The CDR3 sequence is 14 residues long. DNA of the CDR3: TGTGCCAGCAGTTATCGCAGGGGGCCCTACGAGCAGTACTTC. Protein sequence: CASSYRRGPYEQYF.

The V gene is TRBV5-6, the J gene TRBJ1-4; D not resolved. Germline V gene lookup returns CDR1 SGHDT and CDR2 YYEEEE. The length of the CDR3 is 15 residues. V lost 4 bases and J lost 3, with 13 bases in between. CDR3 DNA: TGTGCCAGCAGCATTCGCGGGCCCTCTAATGAAAAACTGTTTTTT. It is translated as CASSIRGPSNEKLFF. The variable domain in full, completed from reference TRBV5-6 and TRBJ1-4, reads DAGVTQSPTHLIKTRGQQVTLRCSPKSGHDTVSWYQQALGQGPQFIFQYYEEEERQRGNFPDRFSGHQFPNYSSELNVNALLLGDSALYLCASSIRGPSNEKLFFGSGTQLSVL.

The rearrangement joins TRBV11-2 to TRBJ2-2, with 11 bases matching TRBD2. CDR1 is SGHAT, CDR2 FQNNGV, per germline. The CDR3 has 16 amino acids. The J segment lost 3 bases and the V segment lost 5 bases, leaving 5 bases of the junction unmatched. The CDR3 DNA is TGTGCCAGCAGCCAAACTAGCGGGAGATACACCGGGGAGCTGTTTTTT. This translates into CASSQTSGRYTGELFF.

The DNA for the CDR3 is TGTGCCAGCAGTGTAGGCAGAGCTGCCTACGAGCAGTACTTC. Translated: CASSVGRAAYEQYF. The chain employs TRBV2 and TRBJ2-5, with D hard to call. The tail of the sequence fits TRBJ2-7 better, so the J call may be wrong. The CDR3 has 14 residues. Germline assignment: CDR1 SNHLY and CDR2 FYNNEI.

The V call is TRBV10-3, the J call TRBJ2-3; D remains unclear. Germline values: CDR1 ENHRY, CDR2 SYGVKD. This CDR3 has 13 amino acids. V was shortened by 8 bases and J by 2 bases, with 11 bases between the two germline ends. The CDR3 nucleotides read TGTGCCATCGGTACGGAGTCCACAGATACGCAGTATTTT. It translates to CAIGTESTDTQYF.

This chain uses TRBV28 with TRBJ1-6; the D is unclear. Germline CDR1 and CDR2: MDHEN and SYDVKM. V was cut by 3 bases and J by 14 bases, with 14 bases left in between. The CDR3 runs 13 residues. The CDR3: CASSFNTRESLHF. The CDR3 coding sequence is TGTGCCAGCAGTTTTAACACCCGGGAATCCCTCCACTTT.

The chain links TRBV14 to TRBJ2-7; 11 bases fit TRBD2. Germline assignment: CDR1 SGHDN and CDR2 FVKESK. Germline trimming cut 1 base from V and 3 bases from J; bases unmatched to any gene: 5. CDR3 length: 16 amino acids. In DNA, the CDR3 is TGTGCCAGCAGCCAAGCCCTACTAGCGGGAGACTACGAGCAGTACTTC. Residues: CASSQALLAGDYEQYF. The full variable domain, its missing parts supplied by reference TRBV14 and TRBJ2-7, is EAGVTQFPSHSVIEKGQTVTLRCDPISGHDNLYWYRRVMGKEIKFLLHFVKESKQDESGMPNNRFLAERTGGTYSTLKVQPAELEDSGVYFCASSQALLAGDYEQYFGPGTRLTVT.

To note about this clone: A read error is likely, as this CDR3 ends without the conserved phenylalanine or tryptophan. The V gene is TRBV6-6, the J gene TRBJ2-4, with 8 bases matching TRBD1. Losses at the gene ends were 6 bases for V and 6 bases for J; bases not matched to a gene: 10. CDR3 length: 15 amino acids. The germline CDR1 and CDR2 sequences are MNHNY and SVGAGI (reference sequence). DNA of the CDR3: TGTGCCAGCAGCATCGATAGGACAGGGCGAAACATTCAGTACCTC. Amino acids: CASSIDRTGRNIQYL.

The genes are TRBV14 and TRBJ2-7, with D uncertain. The V and J ends lost 3 bases and 7 bases respectively, with 10 bases between them. Germline CDR1 reads SGHDN; CDR2 reads FVKESK. CDR3 length: 12 residues. The CDR3 is CASSQQLREQYF. In DNA form, the CDR3 reads TGTGCCAGCAGCCAGCAGTTAAGGGAGCAGTACTTC.